These 20 T cell receptor beta chains share one sample of origin, sequenced in a study of CD8+CD57+ T cells in acquired aplastic anemia. The study profiled TCR beta VDJ and CDR3 using genomic DNA as template. TCRdb itself ran the reads through MiXCR, one entry per CDR3 protein. The sample records 180,000 or so distinct CDR3 sequences, just over 45% being singletons. Sample: sorted CD4+, CD8+, or CD8+CD57+ T cells (not recorded which) from PBMCs. The source of these receptors is a human donor in good health.

This chain connects TRBV10-3 to TRBJ2-5, with 10 bases identical to TRBD2. The J segment lost 5 bases and the V segment lost 2 bases, leaving 5 bases of the junction unmatched. The germline V gene encodes CDR1 ENHRY and CDR2 SYGVKD. The CDR3 is made up of 15 amino acids. CDR3 in DNA: TGTGCCATCAGTGAGGCTAGCGGGAGTTTTGAGACCCAGTACTTC. It translates to CAISEASGSFETQYF.

The J gene is TRBJ1-1, the V gene TRBV19; perhaps TRBD1 as D (5 bases). The V end was cut by 10 bases, the J end by 0 bases, with 9 bases between. The CDR3 spans 12 residues. Germline assignment: CDR1 LNHDA and CDR2 SQIVND (reference sequence). The CDR3 bases are TGTGCCACCACAGGAGTGAACACTGAAGCTTTCTTT. Residues: CATTGVNTEAFF.

The rearrangement uses TRBV2 and TRBJ2-7; no clear D gene. This CDR3 spans 12 amino acids. CDR1 is SNHLY and CDR2 is FYNNEI in the germline V gene. V lost 5 bases and J 9 bases, leaving 14 bases between the germline ends. This CDR3 reads CASSISWTLQYF. In DNA form, the CDR3 reads TGTGCCAGCAGTATTTCCTGGACGCTGCAGTACTTC. The whole variable domain, remainder taken from reference TRBV2 and TRBJ2-7, is EPEVTQTPSHQVTQMGQEVILRCVPISNHLYFYWYRQILGQKVEFLVSFYNNEISEKSEIFDDQFSVERPDGSNFTLKIRSTKLEDSAMYFCASSISWTLQYFGPGTRLTVT.

The V gene is TRBV28, the J gene TRBJ1-4; D is perhaps TRBD1 (6 bases). The CDR3 spans 15 residues. V lost 4 bases, J lost 8 bases, and 17 bases lay in between. The germline gives CDR1 MDHEN, CDR2 SYDVKM. This CDR3 reads CASSSYDTRGEKLFF. The CDR3 DNA reads as TGTGCCAGCAGTTCGTATGACACGAGGGGGGAAAAACTGTTTTTT. The full variable domain, in which reference TRBV28 and TRBJ1-4 provide the parts outside the CDR3, is DVKVTQSSRYLVKRTGEKVFLECVQDMDHENMFWYRQDPGLGLRLIYFSYDVKMKEKGDIPEGYSVSREKKERFSLILESASTNQTSMYLCASSSYDTRGEKLFFGSGTQLSVL.

Concerning this clonotype: A single base separates this from a much larger clone, so it may be a read error. The chain has TRBV5-1 and TRBJ2-1; D remains ambiguous. CDR1 and CDR2 (germline): SGHRS, YFSETQ. The CDR3 has 13 amino acids. The DNA for the CDR3 is TGCGCCAGCAGCTTGGGGGAATACAGTGAGCAGTTCTTC. It is translated as CASSLGEYSEQFF.

This rearrangement joins TRBV12-3 or TRBV12-4 to TRBJ2-1, with TRBD2 matching 9 bases. The CDR3 totals 15 residues. V shed 5 bases and J 5 bases; nucleotides not matched to a gene: 7. The DNA for the CDR3 is TGTGCCAGCAGTCTAAGCGGGAGGATCCACAATGAGCAGTTCTTC. Amino acid sequence: CASSLSGRIHNEQFF.

This clonotype appeared once. The chain is built from TRBV2 and TRBJ1-2; D ambiguous. There are 13 residues in the CDR3. Germline-derived CDR1 and CDR2 are SNHLY and FYNNEI. Trimming took off 1 base at V and 7 bases at J, with 10 bases between the two ends. The chain's CDR3 is CASSEVGWVGYTF. DNA for the CDR3: TGTGCCAGCAGTGAAGTAGGGTGGGTTGGCTACACCTTC.

The chain employs TRBV29-1 and TRBJ1-2, with D perhaps matching TRBD1 (6 bases). This CDR3 is built from 13 residues. V was clipped by 3 bases and J by 4 bases, with 12 bases between them. Germline assignment: CDR1 SQVTM and CDR2 ANQGSEA. CDR3: CSVDDRLGYGYTF. CDR3 coding DNA: TGCAGCGTTGATGACAGGTTGGGCTATGGCTACACCTTC.

This clonotype has ten or more counts. V is TRBV5-6 and J is TRBJ2-7; 9 positions match TRBD2. Looked up from germline, CDR1 is SGHDT and CDR2 is YYEEEE. The CDR3 has 14 amino acids. V lost 2 bases, J lost 4 bases, and 4 bases stayed unmatched. CDR3 sequence: CASSFRTSEYEQYF. DNA for the CDR3: TGTGCCAGCAGCTTTCGGACTAGCGAGTACGAGCAGTACTTC. Drawing the rest from reference TRBV5-6 and TRBJ2-7, the complete variable domain is DAGVTQSPTHLIKTRGQQVTLRCSPKSGHDTVSWYQQALGQGPQFIFQYYEEEERQRGNFPDRFSGHQFPNYSSELNVNALLLGDSALYLCASSFRTSEYEQYFGPGTRLTVT.

This clonotype was found a few times. The V call is TRBV6-1, the J call TRBJ1-6, with D possibly TRBD1 on 5 matching bases. Germline lookup yields CDR1 MNHNS and CDR2 SASEGT. Trimming pared 7 bases from V and 7 bases from J, leaving 11 bases between. The CDR3 runs 13 residues. The CDR3 nucleotides are TGTGCCAGCACCTGGACACCGAATTCACCCCTCCACTTT. Translation: CASTWTPNSPLHF.

The rearrangement links TRBV7-9 to TRBJ2-3; no firm D call. Trimming removed 0 bases at V and 6 bases at J, with 10 bases between. The CDR3 consists of 14 residues. Germline V gives CDR1 SEHNR, CDR2 FQNEAQ (reference sequence). CDR3 sequence reads: CASSLADVGDTQYF. In DNA, the CDR3 is TGTGCCAGCAGCTTAGCCGACGTGGGGGATACGCAGTATTTT.

This clonotype was recorded only once. This sequence may be a read error, since a much larger clone differs from it by one base. The J gene is TRBJ2-6, the V gene TRBV7-2; no firm D call. Germline assignment: CDR1 SGHTA and CDR2 FQGNSA. V lost 7 bases and J 3 bases, leaving 13 bases between the germline ends. The CDR3 totals 15 residues. The CDR3 nucleotides are TGTGCCAGCACCCTAGGGCCCTATGGGGCCAACGTCCTGACTTTC. Translated, it gives CASTLGPYGANVLTF.

The genes are TRBV10-2 and TRBJ2-7; the D is unclear. V shed 10 bases and J shed 2 bases, with 15 bases lying between them. Per germline, CDR1 WSHSY and CDR2 SAAADI. The CDR3 is 13 residues long. The CDR3 reads CATRPPATYEQYF. CDR3 in DNA: TGCGCCACCAGGCCTCCAGCGACCTACGAGCAGTACTTC.

The sample holds many counts of this clonotype. The rearrangement links TRBV7-9 to TRBJ1-4, with a tentative D call TRBD1 (5 bases). The CDR3 sequence is 12 residues long. Germline-derived CDR1 and CDR2 are SEHNR and FQNEAQ (reference sequence). Written as DNA, the CDR3 is TGTGCATTACCAGGGTATGGTGAAAAACTGTTTTTT. Encoded protein: CALPGYGEKLFF.

This sequence joins TRBV5-1 and TRBJ1-1, with D possibly TRBD1 on 6 matching bases. The V gene lost 0 bases and the J gene lost 4 bases, with 13 bases spanning the gap. This CDR3 spans 15 amino acids. In germline, CDR1 is SGHRS, CDR2 YFSETQ. The CDR3 sequence: CASSLAGRGGTEAFF. The CDR3 DNA follows: TGCGCCAGCAGCTTGGCAGGCAGGGGAGGCACTGAAGCTTTCTTT.

The rearrangement uses TRBV24-1 and TRBJ1-6, with D possibly TRBD1 on 5 matching bases. The V end was cut by 4 bases, the J end by 2 bases, with 11 bases between. The CDR3 covers 16 residues. Per germline, CDR1 KGHDR and CDR2 SFDVKD. This chain's CDR3 is CATSEGGGTYNSPLHF. CDR3 in DNA: TGTGCCACCAGTGAGGGGGGAGGGACCTATAATTCACCCCTCCACTTT.

The chain recombines TRBV25-1 with TRBJ2-5; D remains unclear. Germline V gene lookup returns CDR1 MGHDK and CDR2 SYGVNS. The CDR3 is 13 amino acids. V was trimmed by 3 bases and J by 2 bases, leaving 7 bases between them. The CDR3 sequence: CASSDHRQETQYF. CDR3 nucleotides: TGTGCCAGCAGTGATCACCGACAAGAGACCCAGTACTTC. Full variable domain (outside the CDR3, taken from reference TRBV25-1 and TRBJ2-5): EADIYQTPRYLVIGTGKKITLECSQTMGHDKMYWYQQDPGMELHLIHYSYGVNSTEKGDLSSESTVSRIRTEHFPLTLESARPSHTSQYLCASSDHRQETQYFGPGTRLLVL.

This clonotype showed up just a few times. The chain employs TRBV9 and TRBJ2-7; D gene ambiguous. The length of the CDR3 is 14 residues. Germline values: CDR1 SGDLS, CDR2 YYNGEE. The V end was cut by 0 bases, the J end by 1 base, with 8 bases between. CDR3 region: CASSVGASSYEQYF. In DNA form, the CDR3 reads TGTGCCAGCAGCGTAGGGGCCAGTTCCTACGAGCAGTACTTC.

The chain has TRBV10-1 and TRBJ2-7, with 7 positions matching TRBD1. Trimming took 3 bases from V and 5 from J; bases not matched to a gene: 4. The CDR3 sequence is 13 residues long. CDR1 and CDR2 (germline): WNHNN, SYGVQD (reference sequence). This CDR3 is CASSDRGTHEQYF. CDR3 coding DNA: TGCGCCAGCAGTGACAGGGGGACCCACGAGCAGTACTTC.

The sample holds a few counts of this clonotype. The chain employs TRBV11-1 and TRBJ2-3, with TRBD1 as a possible D gene (6 bases). The CDR3 runs to 15 residues. The germline CDR1 and CDR2 sequences are SGHAT and FQDESV (reference sequence). Trimming left V 2 bases short and J 1 base short, with 10 bases between. CDR3 residues: CASSLRGLGTDTQYF. CDR3 bases: TGTGCCAGCAGCTTAAGGGGGTTGGGCACAGATACGCAGTATTTT.